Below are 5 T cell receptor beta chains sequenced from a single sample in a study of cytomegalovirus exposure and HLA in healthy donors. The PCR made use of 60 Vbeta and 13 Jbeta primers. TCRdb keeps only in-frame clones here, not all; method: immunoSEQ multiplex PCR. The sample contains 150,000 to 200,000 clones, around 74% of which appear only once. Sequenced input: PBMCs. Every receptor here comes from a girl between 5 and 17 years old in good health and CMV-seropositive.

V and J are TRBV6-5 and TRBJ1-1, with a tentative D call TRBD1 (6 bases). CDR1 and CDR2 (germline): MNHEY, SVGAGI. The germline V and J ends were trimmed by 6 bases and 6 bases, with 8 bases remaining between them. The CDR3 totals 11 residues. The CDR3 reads CASRQGSEAFF. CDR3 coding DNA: TGTGCCAGCAGGCAGGGGTCTGAAGCTTTCTTT.

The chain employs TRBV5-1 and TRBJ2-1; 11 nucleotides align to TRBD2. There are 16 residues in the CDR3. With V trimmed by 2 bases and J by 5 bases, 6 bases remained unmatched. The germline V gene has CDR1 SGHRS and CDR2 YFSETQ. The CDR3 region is CASSFPTSGGNNEQFF. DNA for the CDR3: TGCGCCAGCAGCTTCCCCACTAGCGGGGGTAACAATGAGCAGTTCTTC.

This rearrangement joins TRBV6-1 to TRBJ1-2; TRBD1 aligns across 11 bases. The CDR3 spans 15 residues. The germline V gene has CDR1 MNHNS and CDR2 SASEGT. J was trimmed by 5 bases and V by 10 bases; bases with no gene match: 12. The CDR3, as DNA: TGTGCCACCCTACCCTGGACAGGGGGCGCTTATGGCTACACCTTC. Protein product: CATLPWTGGAYGYTF.

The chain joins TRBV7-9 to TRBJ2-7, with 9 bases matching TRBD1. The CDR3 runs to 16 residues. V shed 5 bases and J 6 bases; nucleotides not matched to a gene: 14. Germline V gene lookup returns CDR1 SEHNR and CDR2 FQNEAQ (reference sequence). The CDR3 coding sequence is TGTGCCAGCAGCGCATCGGGAACAGGGGGCACTGGCGAGCAGTACTTC. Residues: CASSASGTGGTGEQYF.

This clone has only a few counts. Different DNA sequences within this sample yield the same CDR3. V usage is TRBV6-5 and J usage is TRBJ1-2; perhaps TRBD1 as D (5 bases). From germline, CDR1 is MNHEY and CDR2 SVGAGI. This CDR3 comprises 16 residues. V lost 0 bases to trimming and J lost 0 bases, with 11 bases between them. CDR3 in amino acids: CASSYSTGTPNYGYTF. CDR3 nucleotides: TGTGCCAGCAGTTACTCAACAGGAACACCTAACTATGGCTACACCTTC.